The 6 T cell receptor beta chains presented below share a single source sample, sequenced in a study of blood T cells in healthy people across ages. A sample-barcoded 5' primer and a J-beta primer mix were used in a second PCR of roughly 7 to 11 cycles. TCRdb fed the 5' RACE reads into MiXCR, producing one record per CDR3 protein. Seen here are 700,000 to 850,000 distinct CDR3 sequences, 30% to 45% observed once, and the top ten hold 10% to 15%. Sequencing used blood. The receptors here all came from a man aged 18 to 29 in good health.

The chain recombines TRBV5-1 with TRBJ1-2; possibly TRBD1 for D (5 bases). Germline V gene sequence: CDR1 SGHRS, CDR2 YFSETQ. CDR3 size: 14 residues. V lost 7 bases and J 4 bases, leaving 17 bases between the germline ends. CDR3 protein: CASSLDSGSYGYTF. Here the CDR3 DNA reads TGCGCCAGCTCCCTGGATTCAGGGTCCTATGGCTACACCTTC.

As to this clonotype: One end of the junction varies from germline; a read error may be responsible. As DNA, the CDR3 is TGCAGTGCTATCCCTGGGGCCTCTTACAAGGAGCAGTTCTTC. Translation: CSAIPGASYKEQFF. This rearrangement joins TRBV20-1 to TRBJ2-1; possible D gene TRBD1, 5 bases. Germline-derived CDR1 and CDR2 are DFQATT and SNEGSKA (reference sequence). This CDR3 is 14 amino acids long.

V is TRBV4-2 and J is TRBJ1-2; D call uncertain. V lost 3 bases to trimming and J lost 2 bases, with 10 bases between them. Germline values: CDR1 LGHNA, CDR2 YNFKEQ. The CDR3 has 14 amino acids. The CDR3 reads CASSQTGYNYGYTF. As DNA, the CDR3 is TGTGCCAGCAGCCAGACGGGATACAACTATGGCTACACCTTC.

The V gene is TRBV6-2 or TRBV6-3, the J gene TRBJ1-2; TRBD1 matches at 7 bases. Trimming removed 2 bases from V and 7 bases from J; junction bases left unmatched: 10. Germline CDR1 MNHEY, CDR2 SVGEGT. CDR3 length: 15 amino acids. DNA for the CDR3: TGTGCCAGCAGTTACGGTTCCCAGGGGGTCCGTGGCTACACCTTC. Residues: CASSYGSQGVRGYTF.

V usage is TRBV12-3 or TRBV12-4 and J usage is TRBJ2-2, with D hard to call. Between the trimmed V and J ends, which lost 3 bases and 6 bases, there was a span of 8 bases. This CDR3 contains 13 residues. The CDR3 reads CASSFSWAGELFF. CDR3 nucleotides: TGTGCCAGCAGTTTTTCGTGGGCCGGGGAGCTGTTTTTT.

This chain links TRBV5-1 with TRBJ1-5; 9 nucleotides align to TRBD1. Per the germline V gene, CDR1 is SGHRS and CDR2 is YFSETQ. The CDR3 length is 20 residues. Unmatched junction bases numbered 21, after V lost 2 bases and J lost 6 bases. Here the CDR3 DNA reads TGCGCCAGCAGCTTCAAGCATACCGGGACAGGGAGTTATTGCTGTCAGCCCCAGCATTTT. This gives the protein CASSFKHTGTGSYCCQPQHF.